The next 16 T cell receptor beta chains were all read from a single sample in a study of T cells in Graves' hyperthyroidism and ophthalmopathy. TCR beta CDR3 sequences were amplified from RNA transcripts. The HTBI primer set served for first-round RT-PCR of the TCR CDR3. TCRdb recomputed calls from the multiplex PCR reads with MiXCR, one row per CDR3 protein. Altogether 730,000 or so distinct CDR3 sequences are present, around a sixth being singletons, with the ten largest covering 16%. The sample was blood. Receptor source: a woman between 50 and 59 years old with Graves' hyperthyroidism that later progressed to Graves' ophthalmopathy.

This clonotype was recorded at least ten times. The rearrangement joins TRBV3-1 to TRBJ2-3, with D possibly being TRBD2 (5 bases). V gave up 6 bases and J gave up 2 bases, with 15 bases separating them. Per germline, CDR1 LGHDT and CDR2 YNNKEL (reference sequence). This CDR3 has 15 amino acids. CDR3 nucleotides: TGTGCCAGCAGTATCACAGCAGGACTCACAGATACGCAGTATTTT. Translating gives CASSITAGLTDTQYF.

This clonotype was counted many times. The J gene is TRBJ2-3, the V gene TRBV7-9; 9 bases map to TRBD1. The CDR3 is made up of 16 amino acids. Germline V lookup: CDR1 SEHNR, CDR2 FQNEAQ (reference sequence). V shed 3 bases, J shed 4 bases, and the junction held 8 bases outside the gene matches. This CDR3 reads CASSFLPGQGPDTQYF. Written as DNA, the CDR3 is TGTGCCAGCAGCTTCTTGCCGGGACAGGGCCCAGATACGCAGTATTTT.

This clonotype came up many times. The chain uses TRBV30 and TRBJ2-1, with D possibly matching TRBD2 (6 bases). The CDR3 spans 12 residues. Trimming cost V 4 bases and J 10 bases, with 14 bases left between them. The germline gives CDR1 GTSNPN, CDR2 SVGIG (reference sequence). The CDR3 loop reads CAWTPRRGEQFF. Written as DNA, the CDR3 is TGTGCCTGGACCCCCCGGCGGGGCGAGCAGTTCTTC.

This clonotype was found many times. The chain employs TRBV18 and TRBJ2-5; D is possibly TRBD1 or TRBD2 (5 bases each). The V gene lost 5 bases and the J gene lost 0 bases, with 13 bases spanning the gap. Germline V gene sequence: CDR1 KGHSH, CDR2 LQKENI. The CDR3 loop spans 15 amino acids. CDR3 DNA: TGTGCCAGCTCAATTCTCAGGGAGTACCAAGAGACCCAGTACTTC. Amino acids: CASSILREYQETQYF.

This clonotype showed up just a few times. This chain links TRBV20-1 with TRBJ1-2; 7 bases fit TRBD1. Germline CDR1 is DFQATT and CDR2 is SNEGSKA (reference sequence). This CDR3 region has 11 residues. In nucleotides, the CDR3 is TGCAGCCCAGACAGGGCAGGAGGCTACACCTTC. This sequence encodes CSPDRAGGYTF.

V usage is TRBV6-1 and J usage is TRBJ1-5; 8 bases are a match to TRBD1. The CDR3 runs to 15 residues. V dropped 6 bases and J dropped 0; count of bases not matched to a gene: 4. Looked up from germline, CDR1 is MNHNS and CDR2 is SASEGT. The CDR3, as DNA: TGTGCCAGCAGGGAGGGACAGGTTAGCAATCAGCCCCAGCATTTT. Amino acid sequence: CASREGQVSNQPQHF.

The V and J genes are TRBV7-9 and TRBJ2-5; no clear D gene. V lost 6 bases and J 1 base, leaving 9 bases between the germline ends. The CDR3 is made up of 13 amino acids. CDR1 is SEHNR and CDR2 is FQNEAQ in the germline V gene (reference sequence). This CDR3 reads CASRPDFQETQYF. In nucleotides, the CDR3 is TGTGCCAGCAGGCCGGATTTCCAAGAGACCCAGTACTTC.

This clonotype was recorded at least ten times. The V call is TRBV3-1, the J call TRBJ2-5, with no clear D. Germline V gives CDR1 LGHDT, CDR2 YNNKEL (reference sequence). The CDR3 has 12 amino acids. Trimming removed 3 bases from V and 1 base from J, with 3 bases in between. DNA for the CDR3: TGTGCCAGCAGCCAGGTCCAAGAGACCCAGTACTTC. Its translation is CASSQVQETQYF.

This clonotype was counted between two and nine times. In DNA form, the CDR3 reads TGTGCCACCAGCAGAGATTGGGGGGACTATCAGCCCCAGCATTTT. Translating gives CATSRDWGDYQPQHF. The chain combines TRBV15 with TRBJ1-5; tentatively, D is TRBD1 (5 bases). The CDR3 spans 15 residues. The germline V gene has CDR1 LNHNV and CDR2 YYDKDF (reference sequence). Trimming took 0 bases from V and 5 from J, leaving 11 bases between them. Full variable domain (remainder filled in from reference TRBV15 and TRBJ1-5): DAMVIQNPRYQVTQFGKPVTLSCSQTLNHNVMYWYQQKSSQAPKLLFHYYDKDFNNEADTPDNFQSRRPNTSFCFLDIRSPGLGDTAMYLCATSRDWGDYQPQHFGDGTRLSIL.

Comments on this clonotype: Being one base from a much bigger clone, this may be a read error. The chain combines TRBV11-2 with TRBJ2-2; tentatively, D is TRBD1 or TRBD2 (5 bases each). V lost 5 bases, J lost 1 base, and 14 bases lay in between. From germline, CDR1 is SGHAT and CDR2 FQNNGV. CDR3 length: 16 amino acids. CDR3 DNA: TGTGCCAGCAGCCTACCCGGGGCAGTGAACACCGGGGAGCTGTTTTTT. Its translation is CASSLPGAVNTGELFF.

This clonotype was seen ten or more times. V and J are TRBV11-3 and TRBJ1-1; D perhaps matches TRBD1 (6 bases). CDR3 length: 16 residues. V gave up 5 bases and J gave up 4 bases, with 20 bases separating them. Germline values: CDR1 SGHNT, CDR2 YENEEA. CDR3 bases: TGTGCCAGCAGCCTAGGGGGGGGGACTCCCTTCACTGAAGCTTTCTTT. Translated: CASSLGGGTPFTEAFF.

This clonotype was observed a few times. This sequence joins TRBV5-1 and TRBJ2-3; possible D gene TRBD1, 5 bases. The germline CDR1 and CDR2 sequences are SGHRS and YFSETQ. Trimming took 4 bases from V and 4 from J, leaving 13 bases between them. CDR3 size: 14 residues. The CDR3 region has the DNA TGCGCCAGCAGCGCAGGGTATGAAGCAGATACGCAGTATTTT. It is translated as CASSAGYEADTQYF.

This clonotype was observed a few times. This chain connects TRBV9 to TRBJ1-3; a weak D match, TRBD1 (5 bases). Germline loops: CDR1 SGDLS, CDR2 YYNGEE. Trimming cost V 3 bases and J 0 bases, with 10 bases left between them. The CDR3 consists of 15 residues. CDR3 DNA sequence: TGTGCCAGCAGCGGGGGACCGAACTCTGGAAACACCATATATTTT. Translated: CASSGGPNSGNTIYF.

This clonotype was seen more than once but under ten times. This sequence joins TRBV18 and TRBJ2-3, with a possible D match to TRBD2 (5 bases). The CDR3 covers 15 residues. Germline V gives CDR1 KGHSH, CDR2 LQKENI. Trimming left V 3 bases short and J 2 bases short, with 12 bases between. The CDR3 region has the DNA TGTGCCAGCTCACCCACCCGGGGATTCACAGATACGCAGTATTTT. Amino acids: CASSPTRGFTDTQYF.

This clonotype was counted only a few times. V is TRBV20-1 and J is TRBJ1-5; D possibly corresponds to TRBD1 (6 bases). CDR1 is DFQATT and CDR2 is SNEGSKA in the germline V gene (reference sequence). There are 15 residues in the CDR3. V dropped 3 bases and J dropped 0 bases, with 12 bases sitting between them. The DNA for the CDR3 is TGCAGTGCTAGCGTTACAGGGAATAGCAATCAGCCCCAGCATTTT. Its translation is CSASVTGNSNQPQHF.

This clonotype was seen only a few times. The chain combines TRBV25-1 with TRBJ2-5; 11 nucleotides match TRBD2. The germline V gene has CDR1 MGHDK and CDR2 SYGVNS. The CDR3 totals 20 residues. The ends lost 1 base at V and 4 bases at J; junction bases unmatched: 17. CDR3 nucleotide sequence: TGTGCCAGCAGTGAATTATCGCTAGCGGGGGGCTCCTTTACCTCAGAGACCCAGTACTTC. This codes for CASSELSLAGGSFTSETQYF.